The rows below give T cell receptor beta chains drawn from one sample of a study of blood T cell repertoires in COVID-19. Profiling relied on immunoSEQ multiplex PCR, and the TCRdb table lists in-frame clones only, not all of them. The table has over 200,000 clones, about 87% seen once. The sample was peripheral blood. The receptors were gathered from a woman aged 45-65 years with acute or convalescent COVID-19. Each CDR3 is given with its conserved first and last residue. A D gene is named only where the DNA matches it firmly.

d_call	v_call	j_call	cdr3_nt	cdr3_aa
TRBD2	TRBV18	TRBJ2-7	TGTGCCAGCTCACCACCCGGGTGGGGGGGCTACGAGCAGTACTTC	CASSPPGWGGYEQYF
NA	TRBV19	TRBJ2-6	TGTGCCAGTAGTGACAACTCTGGGGCCAACGTCCTGACTTTC	CASSDNSGANVLTF
TRBD2	TRBV2	TRBJ2-1	TGTGCCAGCAGTGCTGAAGCGGGAGGGTACAATGAGCAGTTCTTC	CASSAEAGGYNEQFF
NA	TRBV24-1	TRBJ1-2	TGTGCCACGTCGAAGGCCTGGACAGAGAAAAACTATGGCTACACCTTC	CATSKAWTEKNYGYTF
NA	TRBV7-2	TRBJ1-4	TGTGCCAGCAGCTTAGTAGGAGGGGAAAAACTGTTTTTT	CASSLVGGEKLFF
TRBD2	TRBV9	TRBJ2-1	TGTGCCAGCAGCGGGACTAGCGGGACGCGTGAGCAGTTCTTC	CASSGTSGTREQFF
NA	TRBV20-1	TRBJ2-2	TGCAGTGCTAGTAATGACGGGAGACCCGGGGAGCTGTTTTTT	CSASNDGRPGELFF
NA	TRBV2	TRBJ1-1	TGTGCCAGCAAGCAAGGGGAGGAGGACACTGAAGCTTTCTTT	CASKQGEEDTEAFF
TRBD1	TRBV28	TRBJ2-7	TGTGCCAGCAGTTTATTGGGCGGCGGACAGGCCCATCAGTACTTC	CASSLLGGGQAHQYF
NA	TRBV29-1	TRBJ2-5	TGCAGCGTTGACTACCGTGAGACCCAGTACTTC	CSVDYRETQYF